Sequencing of this T cell receptor (beta chain) was carried out in a study of siplizumab effects on memory and regulatory T cells. Whole-study results and caveats: Unstimulated subsets accounted for the mapping of only a minor share of the clones that were alloreactive. Naive T cells were seemingly more diverse than memory cells, and major contributions to the alloresponse seemed to be made by them. No naive or memory phenotype could be assigned to roughly 75-95% of proliferating clones.

V trimming: 5 bases; J trimming: 2 bases; junction bases outside the gene matches: 3. CDR3 length: 15 amino acids. CDR1 SGHTA and CDR2 FQGTGA come from the germline V gene. A remark on this clone: Its antigen is not known.

Assaying covered 100,000 or so TCR templates per sample. Some clones are missing from TCRdb's copy, which holds only in-frame ones; the method was immunoSEQ multiplex PCR. The sample carries tens of thousands of clones, about 93% recorded once. Sequenced input: non-Treg CD4+ T cells sorted from blood. The TCR comes from a human donor in good health. V and J are TRBV7-3 and TRBJ2-3; the match to TRBD2 covers 11 bases. DNA for the CDR3: TGTGCCAGCAGCGCGACTAGCGGGGACACAGATACGCAGTATTTT. Its translation is CASSATSGDTDTQYF. Looking up the rest from reference TRBV7-3 and TRBJ2-3 gives the full variable domain: GAGVSQTPSNKVTEKGKYVELRCDPISGHTALYWYRQSLGQGPEFLIYFQGTGAADDSGLPNDRFFAVRPEGSVSTLKIQRTERGDSAVYLCASSATSGDTDTQYFGPGTRLTVL.